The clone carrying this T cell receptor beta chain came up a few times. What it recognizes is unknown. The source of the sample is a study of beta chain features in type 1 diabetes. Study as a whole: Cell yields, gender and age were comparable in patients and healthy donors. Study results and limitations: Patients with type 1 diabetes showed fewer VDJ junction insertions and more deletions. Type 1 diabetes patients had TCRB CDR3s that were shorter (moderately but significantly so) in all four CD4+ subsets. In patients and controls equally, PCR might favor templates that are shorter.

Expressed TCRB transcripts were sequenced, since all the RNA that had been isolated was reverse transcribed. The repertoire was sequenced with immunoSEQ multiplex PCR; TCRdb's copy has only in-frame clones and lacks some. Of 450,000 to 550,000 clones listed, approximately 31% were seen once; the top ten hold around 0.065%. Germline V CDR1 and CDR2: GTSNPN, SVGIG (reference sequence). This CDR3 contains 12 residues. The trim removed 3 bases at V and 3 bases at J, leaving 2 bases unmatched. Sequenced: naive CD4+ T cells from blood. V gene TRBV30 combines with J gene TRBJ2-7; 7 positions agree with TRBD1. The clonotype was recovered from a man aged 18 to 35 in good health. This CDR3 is CAWSTGVYEQYF. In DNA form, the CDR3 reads TGTGCCTGGAGCACAGGGGTCTACGAGCAGTACTTC.